A selection of T cell receptor beta chains follows, all from one sample in a study of cytomegalovirus exposure and HLA in healthy donors. Sequencing was performed with immunoSEQ multiplex PCR; in TCRdb, only in-frame clones are kept and a portion is missing. The sample consists of around 150,000 clones, 75% to 80% of them appearing once. Sequenced: PBMCs. The receptors derive from a man younger than 30 in good health and CMV-seronegative. The CDR3 runs from the conserved cysteine through the conserved F or W. Each record gives: clone size, D gene, J gene, CDR3 length, V gene, CDR3 DNA, CDR3 protein. The D gene is left open where the match is weak. Size tells how often a clone was seen (once, few, many) or the class of an expanded clone, and some rows leave it out.

NA	TRBD1	TRBJ1-4	15	TRBV11-3	TGTGCCAGCAGCTCCGGGGGACAGTCTAATGAAAAACTGTTTTTT	CASSSGGQSNEKLFF
NA	NA	TRBJ2-7	15	TRBV9	TGTGCCAGCAGCGAAGCCCTCGGTGGGAGTTACGAGCAGTACTTC	CASSEALGGSYEQYF
NA	TRBD1	TRBJ2-2	16	TRBV7-3	TGTGCCAGCAGCTCATCCGGGACAGTTTCACCCGGGGAGCTGTTTTTT	CASSSSGTVSPGELFF
NA	NA	TRBJ1-4	15	TRBV7-6	TGTGCCAGCAGCTTAGCTGGGCAGGGGAATGAAAAACTGTTTTTT	CASSLAGQGNEKLFF
NA	NA	TRBJ1-2	15	TRBV7-9	TGTGCCAGCAGCCAGGGTTATGAAGCTAACTATGGCTACACCTTC	CASSQGYEANYGYTF
NA	TRBD1	TRBJ1-4	13	TRBV6-1	TGTGCCAGCAGTAGGGACAGGAATGAAAAACTGTTTTTT	CASSRDRNEKLFF
NA	TRBD1	TRBJ1-2	16	TRBV28	TGTGCCAGCAGTGCACCGGGACAGTCGGGGAACTATGGCTACACCTTC	CASSAPGQSGNYGYTF
NA	NA	TRBJ1-4	14	TRBV30	TGTGCCTGGAGCTCGGGCCAGGGCCGTGAAAAACTGTTTTTT	CAWSSGQGREKLFF
NA	TRBD1	TRBJ1-2	14	TRBV29-1	TGCAGCGTTGGGGGGGACAGGGGAATCTATGGCTACACCTTC	CSVGGDRGIYGYTF
NA	TRBD2	TRBJ2-2	16	TRBV5-1	TGCGCCAGCTCTAATCCCGGGACTAGCGTCGTCGGGGAGCTGTTTTTT	CASSNPGTSVVGELFF
NA	NA	TRBJ2-1	11	TRBV20-1	TGCAGTGCTAGGAGATACAATGAGCAGTTCTTC	CSARRYNEQFF
NA	NA	TRBJ1-5	15	TRBV27	TGTGCCAGCAGCCTTGGGGGGTCTGGCAATCAGCCCCAGCATTTT	CASSLGGSGNQPQHF
NA	NA	TRBJ1-2	13	TRBV30	TGTGCCTGGAGCCTTAGATCCGCAGGGCCAAAGGGTTTC	CAWSLRSAGPKGF
NA	NA	TRBJ2-6	16	TRBV28	TGTGCCAGCAGCCCTAGGGGGTTAGGGGGGGCCAACGTCCTGACTTTC	CASSPRGLGGANVLTF
NA	TRBD2	TRBJ2-7	18	TRBV27	TGTGCCAGCAGTTTAGCCTACGGGGGGGCTAGCTTCTCCTACGAGCAGTACTTC	CASSLAYGGASFSYEQYF
NA	NA	TRBJ1-1	13	TRBV5-8	TGTGCCAGCAGATTAACAGAGAACACTGAAGCTTTCTTT	CASRLTENTEAFF
NA	NA	TRBJ2-5	13	TRBV5-1	TGCGCCAGCAGCCCCCGAAGGGGGGAGACCCAGTACTTC	CASSPRRGETQYF
once	TRBD1	TRBJ1-2	15	TRBV9	TGTGCCAGCAGCCAATGGAGACAGGGGAACTATGGCTACACCTTC	CASSQWRQGNYGYTF
NA	NA	TRBJ2-2	16	TRBV6-5	TGTGCCAGCAGTTACCCAGGGAAACTGAACACCGGGGAGCTGTTTTTT	CASSYPGKLNTGELFF
NA	NA	TRBJ1-1	16	TRBV12-5	TGTGCTAGTGGCCCCGCCCGGGGGTCGGGTCACACTGAAGCTTTCTTT	CASGPARGSGHTEAFF
NA	TRBD2	TRBJ2-5	15	TRBV5-6	TGTGCCAGCAGCCAGGTAGCGGGAGGGCCAGAGACCCAGTACTTC	CASSQVAGGPETQYF
NA	NA	TRBJ1-1	15	TRBV18	TGTGCCAGCTCACCACGAGGATCGGGGAACACTGAAGCTTTCTTT	CASSPRGSGNTEAFF
NA	TRBD1	TRBJ1-2	15	TRBV6-1	TGTGCCAGCAGTGTGACAGGGCAACTTAACTATGGCTACACCTTC	CASSVTGQLNYGYTF
NA	NA	TRBJ1-1	15	TRBV19	TGTGCCAGTAGTATGCCCGGACACTTGAACACTGAAGCTTTCTTT	CASSMPGHLNTEAFF
NA	NA	TRBJ2-1	15	TRBV9	TGTGCCAGCAGCGTAGGGGACACTATCTACAATGAGCAGTTCTTC	CASSVGDTIYNEQFF
NA	NA	TRBJ1-4	14	TRBV5-1	TGCGCCAGCAGCCAACAGTCTGGTGATGAAAAACTGTTTTTT	CASSQQSGDEKLFF